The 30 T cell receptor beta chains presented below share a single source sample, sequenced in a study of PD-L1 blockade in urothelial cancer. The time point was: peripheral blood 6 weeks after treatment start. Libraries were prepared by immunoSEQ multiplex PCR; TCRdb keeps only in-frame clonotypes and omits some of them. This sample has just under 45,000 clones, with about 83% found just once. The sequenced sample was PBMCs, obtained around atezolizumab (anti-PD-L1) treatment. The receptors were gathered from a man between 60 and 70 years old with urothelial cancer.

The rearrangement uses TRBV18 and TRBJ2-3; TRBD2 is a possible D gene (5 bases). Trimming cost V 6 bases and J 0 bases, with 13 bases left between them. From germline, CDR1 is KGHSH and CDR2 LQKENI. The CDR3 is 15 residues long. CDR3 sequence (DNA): TGTGCCAGCTCTCCCGAGGGCTCTAGCACAGATACGCAGTATTTT. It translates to CASSPEGSSTDTQYF.

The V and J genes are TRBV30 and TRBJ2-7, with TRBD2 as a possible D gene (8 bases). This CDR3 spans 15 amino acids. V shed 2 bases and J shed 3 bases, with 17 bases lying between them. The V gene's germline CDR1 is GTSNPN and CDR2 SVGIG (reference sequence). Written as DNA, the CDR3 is TGTGCCTGGAGTCCGCGGGGGGACAGATTCTACGAGCAGTACTTC. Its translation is CAWSPRGDRFYEQYF.

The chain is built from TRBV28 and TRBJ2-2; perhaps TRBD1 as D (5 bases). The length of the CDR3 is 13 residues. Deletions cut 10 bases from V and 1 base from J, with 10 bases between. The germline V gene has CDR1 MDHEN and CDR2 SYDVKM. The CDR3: CATITGNTGELFF. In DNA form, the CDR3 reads TGTGCCACCATAACAGGGAACACCGGGGAGCTGTTTTTT.

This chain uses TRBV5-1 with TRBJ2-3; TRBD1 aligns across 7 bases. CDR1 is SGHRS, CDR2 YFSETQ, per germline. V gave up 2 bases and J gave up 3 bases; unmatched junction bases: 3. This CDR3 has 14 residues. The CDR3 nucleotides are TGCGCCAGCAGCTTTGACAGGGTAACAGATACGCAGTATTTT. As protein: CASSFDRVTDTQYF.

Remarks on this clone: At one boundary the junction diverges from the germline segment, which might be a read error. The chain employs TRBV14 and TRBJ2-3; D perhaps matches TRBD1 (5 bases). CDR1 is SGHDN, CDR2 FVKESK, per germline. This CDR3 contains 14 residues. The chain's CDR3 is CASSQDWGTGTQYF. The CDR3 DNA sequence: TGTGCCAGCAGCCAAGATTGGGGAACAGGTACGCAGTATTTT.

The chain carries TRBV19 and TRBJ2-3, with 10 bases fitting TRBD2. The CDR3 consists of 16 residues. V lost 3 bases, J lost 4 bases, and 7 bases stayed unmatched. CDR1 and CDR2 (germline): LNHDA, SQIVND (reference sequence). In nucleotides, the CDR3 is TGTGCCAGTAGTATGTCTAGCGGGGGCCCCCCAGATACGCAGTATTTT. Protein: CASSMSSGGPPDTQYF.

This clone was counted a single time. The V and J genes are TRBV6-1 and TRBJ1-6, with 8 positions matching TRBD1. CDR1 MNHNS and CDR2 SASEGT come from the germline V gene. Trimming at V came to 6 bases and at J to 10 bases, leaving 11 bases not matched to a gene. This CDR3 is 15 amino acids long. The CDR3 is CASSEDRALGSPLHF. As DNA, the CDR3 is TGTGCCAGCAGCGAGGACAGGGCCCTAGGGTCACCCCTCCACTTT.

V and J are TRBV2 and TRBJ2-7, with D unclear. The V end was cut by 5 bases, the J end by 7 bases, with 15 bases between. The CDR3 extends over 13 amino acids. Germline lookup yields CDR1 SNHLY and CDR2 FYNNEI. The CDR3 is CASSTGPTGEQYF. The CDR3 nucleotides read TGTGCCAGCAGTACCGGCCCTACCGGGGAGCAGTACTTC. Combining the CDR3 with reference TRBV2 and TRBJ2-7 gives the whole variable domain EPEVTQTPSHQVTQMGQEVILRCVPISNHLYFYWYRQILGQKVEFLVSFYNNEISEKSEIFDDQFSVERPDGSNFTLKIRSTKLEDSAMYFCASSTGPTGEQYFGPGTRLTVT.

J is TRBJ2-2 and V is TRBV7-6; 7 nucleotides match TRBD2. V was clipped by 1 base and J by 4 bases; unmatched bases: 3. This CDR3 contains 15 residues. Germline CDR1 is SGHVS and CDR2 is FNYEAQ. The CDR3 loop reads CASSLVGGSTGELFF. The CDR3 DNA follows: TGTGCCAGCAGCTTAGTCGGGGGGAGCACCGGGGAGCTGTTTTTT.

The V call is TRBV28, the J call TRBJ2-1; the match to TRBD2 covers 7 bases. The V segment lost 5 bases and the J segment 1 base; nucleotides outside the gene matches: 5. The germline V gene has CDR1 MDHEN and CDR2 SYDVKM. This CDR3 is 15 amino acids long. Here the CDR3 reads CASSGGRSSYNEQFF. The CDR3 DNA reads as TGTGCCAGCAGTGGCGGGAGATCTTCCTACAATGAGCAGTTCTTC.

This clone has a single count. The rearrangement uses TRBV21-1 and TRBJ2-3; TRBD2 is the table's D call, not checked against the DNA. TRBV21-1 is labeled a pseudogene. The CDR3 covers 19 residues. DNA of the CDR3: TGTGCCAGCCTCCCCTGGGGACTAGCGGGGGGAATTAGCACAGATACGCAGTATTTT. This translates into CASLPWGLAGGISTDTQYF.

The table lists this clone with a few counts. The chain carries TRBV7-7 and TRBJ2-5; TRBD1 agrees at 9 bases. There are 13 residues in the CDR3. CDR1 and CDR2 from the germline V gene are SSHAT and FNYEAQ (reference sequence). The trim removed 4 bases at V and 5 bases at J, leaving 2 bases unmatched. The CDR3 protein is CASSSQGAETQYF. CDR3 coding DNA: TGTGCCAGCAGCTCACAGGGGGCCGAGACCCAGTACTTC.

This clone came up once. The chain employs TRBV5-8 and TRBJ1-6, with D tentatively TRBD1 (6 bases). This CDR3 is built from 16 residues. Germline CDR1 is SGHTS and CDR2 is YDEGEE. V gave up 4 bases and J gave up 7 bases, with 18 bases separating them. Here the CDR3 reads CASSGTKTGHNSPLHF. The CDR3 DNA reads TGTGCCAGCAGCGGGACCAAGACAGGCCACAATTCACCCCTCCACTTT.

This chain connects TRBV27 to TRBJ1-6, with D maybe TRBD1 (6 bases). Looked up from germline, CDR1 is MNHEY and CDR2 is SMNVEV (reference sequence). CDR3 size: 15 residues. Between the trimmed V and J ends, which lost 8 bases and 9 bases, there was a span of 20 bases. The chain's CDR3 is CASSAPGVLGSPLHF. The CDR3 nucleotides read TGTGCCAGCTCGGCCCCAGGGGTGTTAGGTTCACCCCTCCACTTT.

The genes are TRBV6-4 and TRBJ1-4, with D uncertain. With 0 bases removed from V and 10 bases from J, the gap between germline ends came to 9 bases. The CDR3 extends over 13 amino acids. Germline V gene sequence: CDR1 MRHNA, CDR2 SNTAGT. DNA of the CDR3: TGTGCCAGCAGTGACTCGGGCAGCGGAAAACTGTTTTTT. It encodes CASSDSGSGKLFF.

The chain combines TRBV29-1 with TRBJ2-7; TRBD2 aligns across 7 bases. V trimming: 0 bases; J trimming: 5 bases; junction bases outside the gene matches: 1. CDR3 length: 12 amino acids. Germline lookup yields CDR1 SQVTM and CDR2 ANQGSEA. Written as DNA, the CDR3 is TGCAGCGTTGAAGAGGGAGGGGACGAGCAGTACTTC. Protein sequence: CSVEEGGDEQYF.

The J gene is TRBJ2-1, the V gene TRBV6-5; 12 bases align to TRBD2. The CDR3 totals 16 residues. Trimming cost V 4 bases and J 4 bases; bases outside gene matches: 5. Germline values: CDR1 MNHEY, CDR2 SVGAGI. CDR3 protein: CASSSPTSGGYNEQFF. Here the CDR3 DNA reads TGTGCCAGCAGTTCCCCGACTAGCGGGGGTTACAATGAGCAGTTCTTC.

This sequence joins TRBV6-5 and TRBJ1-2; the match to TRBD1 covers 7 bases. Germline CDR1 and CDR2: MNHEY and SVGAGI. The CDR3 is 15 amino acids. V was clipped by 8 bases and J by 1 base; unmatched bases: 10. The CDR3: CASRDRAEVNYGYTF. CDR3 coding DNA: TGTGCCAGCCGGGACAGAGCAGAAGTTAACTATGGCTACACCTTC.

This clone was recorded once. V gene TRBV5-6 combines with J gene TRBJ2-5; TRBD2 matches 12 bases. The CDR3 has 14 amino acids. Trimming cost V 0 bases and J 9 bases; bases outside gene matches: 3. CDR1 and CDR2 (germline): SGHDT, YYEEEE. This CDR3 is CASSLEASGGAQYF. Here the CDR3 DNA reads TGTGCCAGCAGCTTGGAGGCTAGCGGGGGGGCCCAGTACTTC.

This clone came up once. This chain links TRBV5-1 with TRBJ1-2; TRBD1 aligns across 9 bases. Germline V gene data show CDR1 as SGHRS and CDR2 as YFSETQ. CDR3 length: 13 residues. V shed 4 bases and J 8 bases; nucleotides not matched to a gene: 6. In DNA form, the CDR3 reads TGCGCCAGCAGCCCGGGACAGGGAGGCGGCTACACCTTC. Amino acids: CASSPGQGGGYTF.

Written as DNA, the CDR3 is TGTGCCAGCGCAGAGACAGGGCTGGACGAGCAGTACTTC. It yields the protein CASAETGLDEQYF. The chain carries TRBV6-9 and TRBJ2-7; TRBD1 agrees at 7 bases. CDR3 length equals 13 residues. Trimming took 8 bases from V and 5 from J; bases not matched to a gene: 9. The germline CDR1 and CDR2 sequences are MNHGY and SVAAGI.

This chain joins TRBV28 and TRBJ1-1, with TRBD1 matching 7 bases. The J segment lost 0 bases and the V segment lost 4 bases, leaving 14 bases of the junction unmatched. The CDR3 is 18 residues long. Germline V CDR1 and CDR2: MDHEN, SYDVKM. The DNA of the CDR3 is TGTGCCAGCAGTTCGGGGCCAGGGGGAGATAAAATGAACACTGAAGCTTTCTTT. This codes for CASSSGPGGDKMNTEAFF. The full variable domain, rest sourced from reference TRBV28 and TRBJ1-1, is DVKVTQSSRYLVKRTGEKVFLECVQDMDHENMFWYRQDPGLGLRLIYFSYDVKMKEKGDIPEGYSVSREKKERFSLILESASTNQTSMYLCASSSGPGGDKMNTEAFFGQGTRLTVV.

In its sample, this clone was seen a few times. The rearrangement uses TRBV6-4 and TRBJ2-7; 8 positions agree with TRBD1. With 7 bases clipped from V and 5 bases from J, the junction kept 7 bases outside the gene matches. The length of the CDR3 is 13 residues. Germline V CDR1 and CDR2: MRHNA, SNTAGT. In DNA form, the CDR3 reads TGTGCCAGCACTGGACAGGGTTCTGACGAGCAGTACTTC. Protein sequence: CASTGQGSDEQYF.

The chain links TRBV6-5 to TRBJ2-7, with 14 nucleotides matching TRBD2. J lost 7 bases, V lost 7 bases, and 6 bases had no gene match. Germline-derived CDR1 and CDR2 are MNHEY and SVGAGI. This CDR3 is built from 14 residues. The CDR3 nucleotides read TGTGCCAGCACCGACGGACTAGCGGGGGGAGAGCAGTACTTC. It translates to CASTDGLAGGEQYF.

The CDR3 protein is CASRATETGELFF. CDR3 DNA: TGTGCCAGCAGGGCGACAGAGACCGGGGAGCTGTTTTTT. This chain links TRBV6-1 with TRBJ2-2, with D possibly matching TRBD1 (5 bases). Germline CDR1 is MNHNS and CDR2 is SASEGT. V dropped 6 bases and J dropped 5 bases, with 10 bases sitting between them. The CDR3 consists of 13 residues.

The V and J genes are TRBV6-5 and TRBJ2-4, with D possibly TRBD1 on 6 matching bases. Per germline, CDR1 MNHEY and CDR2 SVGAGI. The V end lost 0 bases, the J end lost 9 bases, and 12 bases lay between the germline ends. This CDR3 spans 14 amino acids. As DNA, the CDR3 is TGTGCCAGCAGTTACTCCCCAGGGACAACCATTCAGTACTTC. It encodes CASSYSPGTTIQYF.

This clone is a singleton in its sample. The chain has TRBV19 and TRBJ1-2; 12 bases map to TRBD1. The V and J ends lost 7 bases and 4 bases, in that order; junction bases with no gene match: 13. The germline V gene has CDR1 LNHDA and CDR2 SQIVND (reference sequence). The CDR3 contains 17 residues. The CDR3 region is CASKGTGDRGRIYGYTF. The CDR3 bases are TGTGCCAGTAAGGGAACCGGGGACAGGGGGCGGATCTATGGCTACACCTTC. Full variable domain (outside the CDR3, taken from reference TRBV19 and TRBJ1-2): DGGITQSPKYLFRKEGQNVTLSCEQNLNHDAMYWYRQDPGQGLRLIYYSQIVNDFQKGDIAEGYSVSREKKESFPLTVTSAQKNPTAFYLCASKGTGDRGRIYGYTFGSGTRLTVV.

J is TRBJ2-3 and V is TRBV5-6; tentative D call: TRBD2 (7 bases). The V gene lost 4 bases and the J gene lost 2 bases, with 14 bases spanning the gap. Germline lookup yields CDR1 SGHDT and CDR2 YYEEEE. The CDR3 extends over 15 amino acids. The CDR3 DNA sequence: TGTGCCAGCAGCGGGGGGGGCACTTACACAGATACGCAGTATTTT. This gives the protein CASSGGGTYTDTQYF.

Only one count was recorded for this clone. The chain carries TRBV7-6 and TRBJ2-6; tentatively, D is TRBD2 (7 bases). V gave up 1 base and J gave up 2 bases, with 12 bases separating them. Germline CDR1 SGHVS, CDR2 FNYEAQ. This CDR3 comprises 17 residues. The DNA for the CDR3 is TGTGCCAGCAGCTTAGGAGGGGGGGGGCCTGGGGCCAACGTCCTGACTTTC. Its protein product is CASSLGGGGPGANVLTF.

CDR3 loop: CASSHHGQGNVETQYF. The CDR3 DNA is TGCGCCAGCAGCCACCATGGACAGGGGAACGTAGAGACCCAGTACTTC. V usage is TRBV5-1 and J usage is TRBJ2-5; TRBD1 agrees at 9 bases. V lost 4 bases, J lost 4 bases, and 11 bases stayed unmatched. The germline V gene encodes CDR1 SGHRS and CDR2 YFSETQ. The CDR3 sequence is 16 residues long. Using reference TRBV5-1 and TRBJ2-5 for the parts outside the CDR3, the full variable domain is KAGVTQTPRYLIKTRGQQVTLSCSPISGHRSVSWYQQTPGQGLQFLFEYFSETQRNKGNFPGRFSGRQFSNSRSEMNVSTLELGDSALYLCASSHHGQGNVETQYFGPGTRLLVL.